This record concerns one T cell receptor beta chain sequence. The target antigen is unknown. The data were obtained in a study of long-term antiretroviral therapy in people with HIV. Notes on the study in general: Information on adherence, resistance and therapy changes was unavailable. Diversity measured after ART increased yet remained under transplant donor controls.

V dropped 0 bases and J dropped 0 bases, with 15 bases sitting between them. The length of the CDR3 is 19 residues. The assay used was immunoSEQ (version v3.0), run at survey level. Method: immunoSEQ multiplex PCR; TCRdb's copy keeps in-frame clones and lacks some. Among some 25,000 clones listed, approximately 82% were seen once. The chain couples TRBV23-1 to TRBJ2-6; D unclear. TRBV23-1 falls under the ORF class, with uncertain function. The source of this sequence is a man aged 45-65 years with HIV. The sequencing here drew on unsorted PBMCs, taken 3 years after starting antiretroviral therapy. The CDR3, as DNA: TGCGCCAGCAGTCAATCAGGGCGTATGGGTCCCTCTGGGGCCAACGTCCTGACTTTC. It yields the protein CASSQSGRMGPSGANVLTF.